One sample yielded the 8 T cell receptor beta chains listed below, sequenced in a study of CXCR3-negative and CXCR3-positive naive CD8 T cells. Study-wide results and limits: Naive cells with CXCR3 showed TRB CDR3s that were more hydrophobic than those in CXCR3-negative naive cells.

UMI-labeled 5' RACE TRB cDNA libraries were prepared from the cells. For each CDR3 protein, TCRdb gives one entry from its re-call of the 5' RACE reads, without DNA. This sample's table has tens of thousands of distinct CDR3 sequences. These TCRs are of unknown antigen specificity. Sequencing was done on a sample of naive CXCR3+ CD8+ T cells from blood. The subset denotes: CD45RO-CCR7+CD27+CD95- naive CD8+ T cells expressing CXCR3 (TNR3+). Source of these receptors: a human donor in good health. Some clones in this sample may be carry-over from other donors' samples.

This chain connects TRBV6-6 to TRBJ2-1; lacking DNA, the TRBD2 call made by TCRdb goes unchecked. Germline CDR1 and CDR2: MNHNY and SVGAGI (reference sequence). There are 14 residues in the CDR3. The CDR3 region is CASSFREGAVEQFF.

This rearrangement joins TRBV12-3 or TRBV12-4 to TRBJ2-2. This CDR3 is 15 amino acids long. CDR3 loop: CASSSSTTNTGELFF.

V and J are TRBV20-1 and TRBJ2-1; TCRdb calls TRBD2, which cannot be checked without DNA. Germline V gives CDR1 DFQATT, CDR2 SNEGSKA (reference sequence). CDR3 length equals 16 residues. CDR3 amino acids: CSAHPLAGGPSNEQFF.

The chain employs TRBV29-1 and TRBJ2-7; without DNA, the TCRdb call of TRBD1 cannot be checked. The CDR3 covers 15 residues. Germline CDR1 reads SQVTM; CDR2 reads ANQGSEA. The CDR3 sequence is CSVVWGGGLLYEQYF.

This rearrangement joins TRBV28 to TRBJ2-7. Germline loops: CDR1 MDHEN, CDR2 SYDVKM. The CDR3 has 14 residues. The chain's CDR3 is CASRSAGSSYEQYF. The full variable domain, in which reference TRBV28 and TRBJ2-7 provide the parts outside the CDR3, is DVKVTQSSRYLVKRTGEKVFLECVQDMDHENMFWYRQDPGLGLRLIYFSYDVKMKEKGDIPEGYSVSREKKERFSLILESASTNQTSMYLCASRSAGSSYEQYFGPGTRLTVT.

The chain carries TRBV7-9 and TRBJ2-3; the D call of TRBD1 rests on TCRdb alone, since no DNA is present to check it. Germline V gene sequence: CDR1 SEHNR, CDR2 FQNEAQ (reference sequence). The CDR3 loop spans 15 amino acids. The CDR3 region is CASSPREMSTDTQYF.

The chain's CDR3 is CTSSQGRGQDEQYF. The V call is TRBV1, the J call TRBJ2-7; the D call from TCRdb, TRBD1, cannot be confirmed without DNA. TRBV1 is listed as a pseudogene. The CDR3 has 14 amino acids.

The CDR3 sequence: CASSSDRSSYNEQFF. The J gene is TRBJ2-1, the V gene TRBV7-3. CDR3 length: 15 residues. CDR1 is SGHTA and CDR2 is FQGTGA in the germline V gene.